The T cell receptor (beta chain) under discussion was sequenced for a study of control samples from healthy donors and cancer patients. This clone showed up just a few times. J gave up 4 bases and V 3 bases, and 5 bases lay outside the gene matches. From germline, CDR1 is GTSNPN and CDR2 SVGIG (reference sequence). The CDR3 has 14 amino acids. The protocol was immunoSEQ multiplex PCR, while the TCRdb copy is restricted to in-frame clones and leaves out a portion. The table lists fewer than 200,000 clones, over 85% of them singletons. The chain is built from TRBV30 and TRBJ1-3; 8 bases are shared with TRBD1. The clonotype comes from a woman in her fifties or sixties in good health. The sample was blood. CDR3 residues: CAWSQGAQGNTIYF. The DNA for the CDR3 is TGTGCCTGGAGCCAGGGGGCGCAGGGAAACACCATATATTTT.